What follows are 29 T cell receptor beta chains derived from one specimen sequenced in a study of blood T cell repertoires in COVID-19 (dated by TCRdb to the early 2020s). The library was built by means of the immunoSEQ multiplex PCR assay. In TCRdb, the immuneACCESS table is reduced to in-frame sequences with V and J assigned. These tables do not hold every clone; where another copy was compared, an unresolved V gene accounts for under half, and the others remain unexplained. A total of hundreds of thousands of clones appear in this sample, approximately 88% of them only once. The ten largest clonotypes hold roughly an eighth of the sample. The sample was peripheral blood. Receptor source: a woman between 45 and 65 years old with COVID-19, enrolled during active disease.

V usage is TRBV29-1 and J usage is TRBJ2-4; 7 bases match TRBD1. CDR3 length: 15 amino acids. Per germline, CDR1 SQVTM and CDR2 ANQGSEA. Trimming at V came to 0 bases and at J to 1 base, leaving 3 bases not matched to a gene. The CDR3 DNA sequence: TGCAGCGTTGAAGATGACAGGGTGGCCAAAAACATTCAGTACTTC. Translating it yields CSVEDDRVAKNIQYF.

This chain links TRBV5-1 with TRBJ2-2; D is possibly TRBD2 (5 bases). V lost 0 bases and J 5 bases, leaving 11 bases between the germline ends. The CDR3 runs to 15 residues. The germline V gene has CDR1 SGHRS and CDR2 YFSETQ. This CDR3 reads CASSLDLGGTGELFF. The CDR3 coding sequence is TGCGCCAGCAGCTTGGATCTAGGAGGAACCGGGGAGCTGTTTTTT.

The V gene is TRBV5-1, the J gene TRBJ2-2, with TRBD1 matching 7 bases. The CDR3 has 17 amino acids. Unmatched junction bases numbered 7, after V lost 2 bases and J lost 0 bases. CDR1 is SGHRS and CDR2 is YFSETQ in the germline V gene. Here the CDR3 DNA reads TGCGCCAGCAGCTTCAACAGGGGCGGAGCGAACACCGGGGAGCTGTTTTTT. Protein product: CASSFNRGGANTGELFF.

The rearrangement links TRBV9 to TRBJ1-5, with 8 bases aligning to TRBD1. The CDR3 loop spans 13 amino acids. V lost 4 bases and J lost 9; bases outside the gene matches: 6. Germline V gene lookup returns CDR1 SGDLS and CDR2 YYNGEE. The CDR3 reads CASSIGTGGPQHF. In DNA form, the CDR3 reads TGTGCCAGCAGCATCGGGACAGGAGGGCCCCAGCATTTT.

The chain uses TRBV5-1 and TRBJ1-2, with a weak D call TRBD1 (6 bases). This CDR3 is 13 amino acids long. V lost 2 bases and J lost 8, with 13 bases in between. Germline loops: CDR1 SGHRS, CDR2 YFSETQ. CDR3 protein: CASSFNRDLGYTF. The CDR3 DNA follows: TGCGCCAGCAGCTTCAACAGGGATCTGGGCTACACCTTC. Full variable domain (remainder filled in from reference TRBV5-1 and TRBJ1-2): KAGVTQTPRYLIKTRGQQVTLSCSPISGHRSVSWYQQTPGQGLQFLFEYFSETQRNKGNFPGRFSGRQFSNSRSEMNVSTLELGDSALYLCASSFNRDLGYTFGSGTRLTVV.

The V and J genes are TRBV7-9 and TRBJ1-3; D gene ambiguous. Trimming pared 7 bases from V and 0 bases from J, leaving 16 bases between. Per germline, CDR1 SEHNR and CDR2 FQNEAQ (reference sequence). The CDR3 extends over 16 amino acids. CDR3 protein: CASMPNVGSSGNTIYF. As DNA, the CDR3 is TGTGCCAGCATGCCAAATGTGGGCAGCTCTGGAAACACCATATATTTT.

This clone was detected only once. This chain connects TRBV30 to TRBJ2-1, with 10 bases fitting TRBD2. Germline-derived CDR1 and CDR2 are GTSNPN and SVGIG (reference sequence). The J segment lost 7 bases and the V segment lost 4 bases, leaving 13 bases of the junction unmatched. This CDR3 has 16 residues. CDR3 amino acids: CAWKMGTSVRSNEQFF. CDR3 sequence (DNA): TGTGCCTGGAAGATGGGGACTAGCGTACGTTCGAATGAGCAGTTCTTC.

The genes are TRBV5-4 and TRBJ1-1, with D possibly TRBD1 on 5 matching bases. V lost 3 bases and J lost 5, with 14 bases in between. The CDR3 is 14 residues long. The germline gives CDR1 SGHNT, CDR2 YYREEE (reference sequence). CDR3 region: CASSSGSVGTEAFF. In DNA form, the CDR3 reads TGTGCCAGCAGCTCAGGGTCGGTGGGAACTGAAGCTTTCTTT.

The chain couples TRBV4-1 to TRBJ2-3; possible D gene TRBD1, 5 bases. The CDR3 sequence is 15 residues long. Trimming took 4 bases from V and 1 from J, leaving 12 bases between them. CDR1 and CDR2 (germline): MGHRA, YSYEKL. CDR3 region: CASSPRQIGTDTQYF. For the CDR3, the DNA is TGCGCCAGCAGCCCGCGACAGATTGGCACAGATACGCAGTATTTT.

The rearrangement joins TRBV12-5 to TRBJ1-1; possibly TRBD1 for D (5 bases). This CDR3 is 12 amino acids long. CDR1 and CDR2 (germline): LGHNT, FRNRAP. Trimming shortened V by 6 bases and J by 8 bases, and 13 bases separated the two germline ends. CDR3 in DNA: TGTGCTAGTGGCATCGGGGGAGCCGAAGCTTTCTTT. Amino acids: CASGIGGAEAFF.

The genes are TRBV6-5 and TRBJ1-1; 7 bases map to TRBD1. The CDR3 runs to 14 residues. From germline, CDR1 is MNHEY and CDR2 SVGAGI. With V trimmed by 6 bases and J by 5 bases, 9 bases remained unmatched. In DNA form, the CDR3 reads TGTGCCAGCAGGGATGGGACAGAGGGGACTGAAGCTTTCTTT. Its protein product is CASRDGTEGTEAFF.

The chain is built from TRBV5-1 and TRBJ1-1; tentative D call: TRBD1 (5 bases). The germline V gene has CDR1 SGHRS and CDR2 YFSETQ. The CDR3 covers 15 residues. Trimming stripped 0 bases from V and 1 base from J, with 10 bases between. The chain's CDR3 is CASSLESQGNTEAFF. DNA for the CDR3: TGCGCCAGCAGCTTGGAGTCGCAGGGGAACACTGAAGCTTTCTTT.

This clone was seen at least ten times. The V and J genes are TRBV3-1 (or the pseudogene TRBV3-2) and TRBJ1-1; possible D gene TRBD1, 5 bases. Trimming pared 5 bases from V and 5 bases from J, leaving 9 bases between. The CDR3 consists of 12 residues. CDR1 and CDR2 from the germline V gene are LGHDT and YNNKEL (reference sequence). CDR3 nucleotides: TGTGCCAGCAGCTCACCAGGGACTGAAGCTTTCTTT. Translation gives CASSSPGTEAFF.

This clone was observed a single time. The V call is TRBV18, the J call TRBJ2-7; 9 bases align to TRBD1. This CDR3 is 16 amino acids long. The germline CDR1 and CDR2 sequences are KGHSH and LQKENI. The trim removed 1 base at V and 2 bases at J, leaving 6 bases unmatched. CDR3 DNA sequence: TGTGCCAGCTCACCACGGGACAGGGTGAGGACCTACGAGCAGTACTTC. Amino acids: CASSPRDRVRTYEQYF.

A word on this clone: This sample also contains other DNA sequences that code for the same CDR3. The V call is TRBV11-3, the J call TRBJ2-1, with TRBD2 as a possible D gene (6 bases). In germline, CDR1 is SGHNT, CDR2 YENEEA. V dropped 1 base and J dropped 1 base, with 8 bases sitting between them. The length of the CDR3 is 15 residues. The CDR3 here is CASSLGRGSYNEQFF. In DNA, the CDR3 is TGTGCCAGCAGCTTAGGGCGGGGTTCCTACAATGAGCAGTTCTTC.

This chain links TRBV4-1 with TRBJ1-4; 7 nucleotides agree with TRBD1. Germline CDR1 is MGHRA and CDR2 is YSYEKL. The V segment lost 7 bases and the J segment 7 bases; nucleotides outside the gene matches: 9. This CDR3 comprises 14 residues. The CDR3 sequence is CASKTTGVGEKLFF. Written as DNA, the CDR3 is TGCGCCAGCAAAACTACAGGGGTGGGTGAAAAACTGTTTTTT.

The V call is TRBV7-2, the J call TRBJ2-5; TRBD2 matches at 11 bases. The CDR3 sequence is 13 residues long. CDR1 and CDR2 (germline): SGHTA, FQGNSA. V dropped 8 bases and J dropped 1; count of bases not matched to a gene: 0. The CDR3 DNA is TGTGCCAGCCTAGCGGGGGGCCAAGAGACCCAGTACTTC. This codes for CASLAGGQETQYF. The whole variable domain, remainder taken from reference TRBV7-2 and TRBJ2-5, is GAGVSQSPSNKVTEKGKDVELRCDPISGHTALYWYRQSLGQGLEFLIYFQGNSAPDKSGLPSDRFSAERTGGSVSTLTIQRTQQEDSAVYLCASLAGGQETQYFGPGTRLLVL.

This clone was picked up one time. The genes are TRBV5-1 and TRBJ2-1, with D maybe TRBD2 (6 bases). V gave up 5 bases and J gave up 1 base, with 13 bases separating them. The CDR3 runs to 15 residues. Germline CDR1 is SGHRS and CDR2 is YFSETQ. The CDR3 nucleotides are TGCGCCAGCAGTCCGACCGGGGGTTCCTACAATGAGCAGTTCTTC. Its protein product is CASSPTGGSYNEQFF.

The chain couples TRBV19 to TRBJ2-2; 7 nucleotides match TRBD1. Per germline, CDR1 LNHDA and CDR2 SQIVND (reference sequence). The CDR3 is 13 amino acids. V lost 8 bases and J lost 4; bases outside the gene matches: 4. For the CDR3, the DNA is TGTGCCAGTTTGGCAGGGGGCACCGGGGAGCTGTTTTTT. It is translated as CASLAGGTGELFF. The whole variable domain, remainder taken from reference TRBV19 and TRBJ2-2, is DGGITQSPKYLFRKEGQNVTLSCEQNLNHDAMYWYRQDPGQGLRLIYYSQIVNDFQKGDIAEGYSVSREKKESFPLTVTSAQKNPTAFYLCASLAGGTGELFFGEGSRLTVL.

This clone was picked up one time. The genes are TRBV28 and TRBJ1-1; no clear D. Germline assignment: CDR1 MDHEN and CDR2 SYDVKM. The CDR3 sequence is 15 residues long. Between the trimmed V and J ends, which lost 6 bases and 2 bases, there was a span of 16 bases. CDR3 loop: CASSTEGGSNTEAFF. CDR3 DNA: TGTGCCAGCAGCACAGAGGGAGGGAGCAACACTGAAGCTTTCTTT.

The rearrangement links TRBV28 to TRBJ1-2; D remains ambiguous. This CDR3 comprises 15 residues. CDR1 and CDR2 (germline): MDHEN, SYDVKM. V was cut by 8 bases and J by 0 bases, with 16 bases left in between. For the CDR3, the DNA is TGTGCCAGCCTGCGCGGTCAGTCAGCTAACTATGGCTACACCTTC. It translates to CASLRGQSANYGYTF.

For the CDR3, the DNA is TGTGCCAGCAGCTTAGGCCCACAGTACAATGAGCAGTTCTTC. Its protein product is CASSLGPQYNEQFF. The V call is TRBV7-2, the J call TRBJ2-1; D is unresolved. The CDR3 covers 14 residues. The germline CDR1 and CDR2 sequences are SGHTA and FQGNSA. Trimming stripped 1 base from V and 4 bases from J, with 8 bases between.

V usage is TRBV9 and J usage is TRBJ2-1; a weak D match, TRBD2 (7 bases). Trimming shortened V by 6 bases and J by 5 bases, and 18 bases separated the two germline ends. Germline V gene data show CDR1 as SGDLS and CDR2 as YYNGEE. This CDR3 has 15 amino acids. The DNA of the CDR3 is TGTGCCAGCACCCCATGGGGGGGCCCTGACAATGAGCAGTTCTTC. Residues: CASTPWGGPDNEQFF.

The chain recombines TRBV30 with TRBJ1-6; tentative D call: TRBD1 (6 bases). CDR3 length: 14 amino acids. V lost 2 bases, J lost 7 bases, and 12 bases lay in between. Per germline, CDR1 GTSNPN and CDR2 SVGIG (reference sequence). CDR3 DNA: TGTGCCTGGAGTTTCAACAGGGCAAATTCACCCCTCCACTTT. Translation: CAWSFNRANSPLHF.

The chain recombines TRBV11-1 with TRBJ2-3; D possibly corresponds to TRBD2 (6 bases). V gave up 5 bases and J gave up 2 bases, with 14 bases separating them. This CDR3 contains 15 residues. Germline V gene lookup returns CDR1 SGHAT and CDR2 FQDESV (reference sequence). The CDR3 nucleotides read TGTGCCAGCAGCCCCCGAGGCGGGGCCACAGATACGCAGTATTTT. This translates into CASSPRGGATDTQYF.

The CDR3, as DNA: TGTGCCAGCAGCCAAGGGAGGGCTGGGGCCAACGTCCTGACTTTC. This sequence encodes CASSQGRAGANVLTF. The J gene is TRBJ2-6, the V gene TRBV7-8, with 7 positions matching TRBD2. The V gene end was trimmed by 5 bases and the J gene end by 2 bases; junction bases not matched to a gene: 3. Per the germline V gene, CDR1 is SGHVS and CDR2 is FQNEAQ. The CDR3 covers 15 residues.

CDR3: CAGQHAGRSYNSPLHF. The DNA of the CDR3 is TGTGCCGGGCAACACGCGGGCCGCTCCTATAATTCACCCCTCCACTTT. This chain uses TRBV6-6 with TRBJ1-6; unclear D gene. CDR3 length equals 16 residues. V shed 11 bases and J shed 0 bases, with 17 bases lying between them. Germline V CDR1 and CDR2: MNHNY, SVGAGI (reference sequence).

As DNA, the CDR3 is TGTGCCAGCAGCTCCCGACAGGCTAACTATGGCTACACCTTC. Its protein is CASSSRQANYGYTF. The chain is built from TRBV7-2 and TRBJ1-2; a weak D match, TRBD1 (6 bases). V was cut by 4 bases and J by 0 bases, with 9 bases left in between. Germline assignment: CDR1 SGHTA and CDR2 FQGNSA. The CDR3 extends over 14 amino acids.

The CDR3 DNA follows: TGTGCCAGCAGCCAATACAGGGTGGCTAATGAAAAACTGTTTTTT. Amino acid sequence: CASSQYRVANEKLFF. V usage is TRBV14 and J usage is TRBJ1-4, with a possible D match to TRBD1 (6 bases). The CDR3 length is 15 residues. Per the germline V gene, CDR1 is SGHDN and CDR2 is FVKESK. V was trimmed by 2 bases and J by 3 bases, leaving 10 bases between them.